This paragraph reports one T cell receptor beta chain. The entry originates in a study of immune evolution from preneoplasia to lung adenocarcinoma. CDR3 length equals 17 residues. The junction had 5 bases not matched to a gene; V was cut back by 2 bases and J by 2 bases. The assay was immunoSEQ multiplex PCR, and TCRdb's table has in-frame clones only and misses some. The profile shows approximately 6,000 clones, roughly 84% of them singletons. This sequence originates from a donor at least 70 years old with lung adenocarcinoma. The specimen sequenced was FFPE lung adenocarcinoma in situ tissue. The chain couples TRBV6-7 to TRBJ2-2; TRBD1 agrees at 10 bases. TRBV6-7 is placed among ORFs of uncertain function. The CDR3 protein is CASSYRTGGFNTGELFF. The CDR3 bases are TGTGCCAGCAGTTACCGGACAGGGGGATTTAACACCGGGGAGCTGTTTTTT.